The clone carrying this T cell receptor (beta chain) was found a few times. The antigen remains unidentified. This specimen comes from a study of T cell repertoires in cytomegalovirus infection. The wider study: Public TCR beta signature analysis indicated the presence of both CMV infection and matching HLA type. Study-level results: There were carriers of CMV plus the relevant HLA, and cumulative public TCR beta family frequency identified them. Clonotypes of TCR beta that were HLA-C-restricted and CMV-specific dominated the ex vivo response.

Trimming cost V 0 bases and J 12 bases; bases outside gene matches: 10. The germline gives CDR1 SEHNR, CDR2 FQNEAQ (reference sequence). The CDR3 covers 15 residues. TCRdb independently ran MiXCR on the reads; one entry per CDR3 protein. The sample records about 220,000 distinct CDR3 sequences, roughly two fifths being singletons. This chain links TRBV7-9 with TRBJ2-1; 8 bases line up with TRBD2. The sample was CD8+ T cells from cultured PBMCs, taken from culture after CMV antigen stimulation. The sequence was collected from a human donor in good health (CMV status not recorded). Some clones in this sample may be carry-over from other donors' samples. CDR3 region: CASSLAGAGVDGQFF. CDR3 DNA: TGTGCCAGCAGCTTAGCTGGAGCGGGAGTGGATGGGCAGTTCTTC.